These 32 T cell receptor beta chains share one sample of origin, sequenced in a study of response to subunit inactivated influenza vaccine. TCRdb re-analysed the RT-PCR reads in MiXCR, keeping a single row per CDR3 protein. The repertoire holds 550,000 to 650,000 distinct CDR3 sequences, roughly 12% seen once, with 10% in the top ten. The sample in question was PBMCs from blood, obtained on the day of vaccination. The source of these receptors is a man aged 45-65 years who received an inactivated influenza vaccine.

This clonotype appeared a few times. Germline is not matched at one junction end, which may reflect a read error. The chain employs TRBV4-2 and TRBJ2-3; TRBD2 matches 12 bases. Germline lookup yields CDR1 LGHNA and CDR2 YNFKEQ. The CDR3 has 18 amino acids. CDR3: CASSQGLTSGRRTDTQYF. DNA for the CDR3: TGTGCCAGCAGTCAAGGGCTAACTAGCGGGAGGAGGACAGATACGCAGTATTTT.

This clonotype occurred many times. CDR3 amino acids: CASSPGAATVNTGELFF. DNA of the CDR3: TGTGCCAGCAGCCCGGGAGCCGCGACCGTGAACACCGGGGAGCTGTTTTTT. The chain links TRBV5-5 to TRBJ2-2, with D possibly being TRBD2 (6 bases). The CDR3 is made up of 17 amino acids. Germline CDR1 and CDR2: SGHKS and YYEKEE (reference sequence). Trimming stripped 4 bases from V and 1 base from J, with 17 bases between.

This clonotype was observed a few times. This chain joins TRBV10-3 and TRBJ2-5; 7 positions agree with TRBD1. J gave up 4 bases and V 10 bases, and 6 bases lay outside the gene matches. Germline CDR1 ENHRY, CDR2 SYGVKD. This CDR3 spans 12 amino acids. CDR3 amino acids: CATTTGTETQYF. In DNA, the CDR3 is TGTGCCACCACGACAGGGACAGAGACCCAGTACTTC.

The genes are TRBV20-1 and TRBJ2-5; TRBD2 might be the D (5 bases). The CDR3 runs to 11 residues. Per the germline V gene, CDR1 is DFQATT and CDR2 is SNEGSKA (reference sequence). Trimming cost V 3 bases and J 7 bases, with 9 bases left between them. The DNA of the CDR3 is TGCAGTGCTAGTGATGGAGGGACCCAGTACTTC. Translation gives CSASDGGTQYF.

A few counts support this clonotype. The chain recombines TRBV28 with TRBJ2-7, with 9 bases identical to TRBD1. The J segment lost 5 bases and the V segment lost 10 bases, leaving 9 bases of the junction unmatched. This CDR3 contains 13 residues. CDR1 MDHEN and CDR2 SYDVKM come from the germline V gene. The CDR3 loop is CATPRTGVHEQYF. Here the CDR3 DNA reads TGTGCCACACCACGGACAGGGGTCCACGAGCAGTACTTC.

The table lists this clonotype with a few counts. The J gene is TRBJ2-5, the V gene TRBV5-1; 7 bases align to TRBD1. The CDR3 consists of 15 residues. V dropped 5 bases and J dropped 4; count of bases not matched to a gene: 11. From germline, CDR1 is SGHRS and CDR2 YFSETQ. CDR3 nucleotides: TGCGCCAGCAGTTCCGACAGGGTAGGACGAGAGACCCAGTACTTC. It codes for CASSSDRVGRETQYF.

This clonotype was counted only a few times. The rearrangement joins TRBV9 to TRBJ2-3, with D maybe TRBD2 (6 bases). This CDR3 spans 13 amino acids. The germline V gene has CDR1 SGDLS and CDR2 YYNGEE. V dropped 4 bases and J dropped 5 bases, with 11 bases sitting between them. CDR3 sequence: CASSLGTEDTQYF. CDR3 nucleotides: TGTGCCAGCAGCCTCGGGACTGAAGATACGCAGTATTTT.

The CDR3 coding sequence is TGTGCCAGCAGTGCCACAGCGGGAGATAAGAACACCGGGGAGCTGTTTTTT. Translated, it gives CASSATAGDKNTGELFF. The J gene is TRBJ2-2, the V gene TRBV27; 8 bases map to TRBD2. Germline assignment: CDR1 MNHEY and CDR2 SMNVEV (reference sequence). CDR3 length: 17 amino acids. J was trimmed by 1 base and V by 5 bases; bases with no gene match: 9.

This clonotype was counted many times. V usage is TRBV4-3 and J usage is TRBJ1-4; 11 bases align to TRBD1. J lost 8 bases, V lost 0 bases, and 5 bases had no gene match. CDR3 length equals 16 residues. Germline CDR1 reads LGHNA; CDR2 reads YSLEER. CDR3 nucleotides: TGCGCCAGCAGCCAAGACGGGGACAGGGGGTGGGAAAAACTGTTTTTT. Amino acid sequence: CASSQDGDRGWEKLFF.

The V and J genes are TRBV7-2 and TRBJ2-7, with 9 positions matching TRBD1. V lost 5 bases, J lost 0 bases, and 8 bases stayed unmatched. The length of the CDR3 is 16 residues. Germline CDR1 is SGHTA and CDR2 is FQGNSA. This CDR3 is CASSLSEGQGSYEQYF. CDR3 DNA sequence: TGTGCCAGCAGCCTAAGTGAGGGACAGGGCTCCTACGAGCAGTACTTC.

Note on this clonotype: This may arise from a read error, as a much more abundant clone is one base away. The J gene is TRBJ2-1, the V gene TRBV5-1; D is perhaps TRBD1 (5 bases). The V gene lost 7 bases and the J gene lost 8 bases, with 16 bases spanning the gap. The germline gives CDR1 SGHRS, CDR2 YFSETQ. This CDR3 has 13 residues. The chain's CDR3 is CASGEGAADEQFF. The CDR3 nucleotides read TGCGCCAGCGGCGAAGGGGCTGCGGATGAGCAGTTCTTC.

The chain uses TRBV12-3 or TRBV12-4 and TRBJ1-1, with no clear D. V lost 5 bases and J lost 1, with 14 bases in between. There are 15 residues in the CDR3. In nucleotides, the CDR3 is TGTGCCAGCAGTATTATCTACACATGGAACACTGAAGCTTTCTTT. Its protein product is CASSIIYTWNTEAFF.

The table lists this clonotype with a few counts. In DNA, the CDR3 is TGCGCCAGCAGCTTTTCGGGACAGGGGAAGGCGGAGACCCAGTACTTC. Protein: CASSFSGQGKAETQYF. The rearrangement links TRBV5-1 to TRBJ2-5; TRBD1 aligns across 10 bases. With V trimmed by 2 bases and J by 5 bases, 9 bases remained unmatched. Germline CDR1 SGHRS, CDR2 YFSETQ. This CDR3 comprises 16 residues. Variable domain in full (rest from reference TRBV5-1 and TRBJ2-5): KAGVTQTPRYLIKTRGQQVTLSCSPISGHRSVSWYQQTPGQGLQFLFEYFSETQRNKGNFPGRFSGRQFSNSRSEMNVSTLELGDSALYLCASSFSGQGKAETQYFGPGTRLLVL.

The chain uses TRBV5-1 and TRBJ2-1; 7 bases match TRBD1. Germline CDR1 is SGHRS and CDR2 is YFSETQ. Trimming cost V 4 bases and J 1 base; bases outside gene matches: 8. The CDR3 runs to 16 residues. The CDR3 region has the DNA TGCGCCAGCAGCCTCACCGGACAGGAATCCTACAATGAGCAGTTCTTC. Its protein is CASSLTGQESYNEQFF.

V and J are TRBV10-3 and TRBJ2-1, with a tentative D call TRBD1 (5 bases). The CDR3 is made up of 15 amino acids. V was clipped by 4 bases and J by 2 bases, with 12 bases between them. Per germline, CDR1 ENHRY and CDR2 SYGVKD. The CDR3 region is CAISVGHSTYNEQFF. DNA for the CDR3: TGTGCCATCAGTGTTGGACATTCAACCTACAATGAGCAGTTCTTC.

The CDR3 is CASSFTSGGLKELFF. The CDR3 bases are TGTGCCAGCAGTTTCACTAGCGGGGGCCTAAAGGAGCTGTTTTTT. The chain carries TRBV12-3 or TRBV12-4 and TRBJ2-2, with 11 bases lining up with TRBD2. CDR3 length: 15 amino acids. With V trimmed by 3 bases and J by 10 bases, 7 bases remained unmatched.

J is TRBJ2-7 and V is TRBV4-3, with 7 bases aligning to TRBD2. Germline CDR1 is LGHNA and CDR2 is YSLEER. The CDR3 extends over 14 amino acids. V lost 5 bases, J lost 4 bases, and 8 bases stayed unmatched. CDR3 DNA: TGCGCCAGCAGCAAAAGCGGGGTTGGGTACGAGCAGTACTTC. Amino acids: CASSKSGVGYEQYF.

This clonotype was counted a few times. The V and J genes are TRBV5-1 and TRBJ2-4; D gene ambiguous. Looked up from germline, CDR1 is SGHRS and CDR2 is YFSETQ. This CDR3 comprises 16 residues. V was pared by 4 bases and J by 0 bases, with 14 bases between. The CDR3, as DNA: TGCGCCAGCAGCCCAGATCCTACAGTAGCCAAAAACATTCAGTACTTC. Translation: CASSPDPTVAKNIQYF.

This clonotype has more than one count but fewer than ten. This chain connects TRBV5-1 to TRBJ2-5; tentative D call: TRBD1 (6 bases). Germline CDR1 SGHRS, CDR2 YFSETQ. The CDR3 runs 15 residues. The ends were cut back, 0 bases at V and 3 bases at J, with 12 bases in the middle. In DNA form, the CDR3 reads TGCGCCAGCAGCTTGGGAGGGACAATCAAAGAGACCCAGTACTTC. The encoded protein is CASSLGGTIKETQYF.

This sequence joins TRBV4-3 and TRBJ2-7, with 7 bases that match TRBD2. The V and J ends lost 0 bases and 7 bases, in that order; junction bases with no gene match: 6. The CDR3 is 14 amino acids. The germline V gene has CDR1 LGHNA and CDR2 YSLEER. In DNA form, the CDR3 reads TGCGCCAGCAGCCAAGATAGCGCGGGGGTGGAGCAGTACTTC. Protein: CASSQDSAGVEQYF.

This clonotype appeared a few times. This chain connects TRBV7-9 to TRBJ2-3; the D is unclear. Between the trimmed V and J ends, which lost 1 base and 4 bases, there was a span of 12 bases. Germline assignment: CDR1 SEHNR and CDR2 FQNEAQ (reference sequence). The CDR3 runs 15 residues. The CDR3 is CASSLGVTEADTQYF. The CDR3 DNA reads TGTGCCAGCAGCTTAGGAGTGACGGAAGCAGATACGCAGTATTTT.

The sample holds a few counts of this clonotype. The CDR3 region is CASSSTDYLGYRQFF. The DNA for the CDR3 is TGTGCCAGCAGCTCGACGGACTACCTCGGTTATCGGCAGTTCTTC. The V and J genes are TRBV11-2 and TRBJ2-1, with D possibly matching TRBD2 (6 bases). V lost 4 bases, J lost 12 bases, and 22 bases lay in between. From germline, CDR1 is SGHAT and CDR2 FQNNGV. The CDR3 has 15 residues.

This clonotype was recorded at least ten times. V gene TRBV12-3 or TRBV12-4 combines with J gene TRBJ2-1, with a possible D match to TRBD2 (6 bases). The CDR3 length is 15 residues. Trimming stripped 6 bases from V and 3 bases from J, with 15 bases between. The CDR3 sequence is CASSRTKELYNEQFF. Written as DNA, the CDR3 is TGTGCCAGCAGCCGGACTAAGGAACTCTACAATGAGCAGTTCTTC.

The CDR3 reads CSAEGDSNQPQHF. CDR3 coding DNA: TGCAGTGCAGAGGGTGATAGCAATCAGCCCCAGCATTTT. The V gene is TRBV20-1, the J gene TRBJ1-5; D is unclear. CDR1 and CDR2 from the germline V gene are DFQATT and SNEGSKA (reference sequence). Trimming took off 6 bases at V and 0 bases at J, with 9 bases between the two ends. This CDR3 has 13 amino acids.

The chain employs TRBV3-1 and TRBJ2-1, with unresolved D. Germline lookup yields CDR1 LGHDT and CDR2 YNNKEL (reference sequence). This CDR3 spans 13 amino acids. Trimming left V 4 bases short and J 9 bases short, with 13 bases between. The CDR3 DNA reads TGTGCCAGCAGCCCAGCAGGAGATGGTGAGCAGTTCTTC. Translating it yields CASSPAGDGEQFF.

Turning to this clonotype: A single base separates this from a much larger clone, so it may be a read error. The chain joins TRBV7-8 to TRBJ2-5; TRBD1 matches at 7 bases. The CDR3 totals 14 residues. J was trimmed by 5 bases and V by 4 bases; bases with no gene match: 7. Germline-derived CDR1 and CDR2 are SGHVS and FQNEAQ. CDR3 region: CASSSRQGHETQYF. For the CDR3, the DNA is TGTGCCAGCAGCTCCCGACAGGGCCACGAGACCCAGTACTTC.

A few counts support this clonotype. V gene TRBV29-1 combines with J gene TRBJ1-1, with D unresolved. V dropped 3 bases and J dropped 6 bases, with 23 bases sitting between them. The germline V gene encodes CDR1 SQVTM and CDR2 ANQGSEA. This CDR3 is built from 16 residues. The CDR3 DNA reads as TGCAGCGTTGATCCGATGAGAGGCCGACCCGGGGCTGAAGCTTTCTTT. Protein product: CSVDPMRGRPGAEAFF. Together with reference TRBV29-1 and TRBJ1-1, the CDR3 gives the full variable domain: SAVISQKPSRDICQRGTSLTIQCQVDSQVTMMFWYRQQPGQSLTLIATANQGSEATYESGFVIDKFPISRPNLTFSTLTVSNMSPEDSSIYLCSVDPMRGRPGAEAFFGQGTRLTVV.

This clonotype was found a few times. V usage is TRBV12-3 or TRBV12-4 and J usage is TRBJ2-7, with D possibly matching TRBD1 (6 bases). Trimming took 3 bases from V and 0 from J, leaving 15 bases between them. The CDR3 length is 16 residues. The CDR3 reads CASSLVETGSSYEQYF. The CDR3 region has the DNA TGTGCCAGCAGTTTGGTAGAGACAGGATCCTCCTACGAGCAGTACTTC.

The genes are TRBV20-1 and TRBJ1-6; no clear D. Trimming took off 0 bases at V and 7 bases at J, with 16 bases between the two ends. Germline V gives CDR1 DFQATT, CDR2 SNEGSKA (reference sequence). This CDR3 region has 16 residues. For the CDR3, the DNA is TGCAGTGCTAGAGATACCGAATTTTTACTGAATTCACCCCTCCACTTT. This translates into CSARDTEFLLNSPLHF.

This clonotype was found many times. The gene calls are TRBV5-1 and TRBJ2-1; 11 nucleotides agree with TRBD2. Germline CDR1 is SGHRS and CDR2 is YFSETQ. This CDR3 has 20 amino acids. The V gene end was trimmed by 0 bases and the J gene end by 0 bases; junction bases not matched to a gene: 11. The CDR3 spells CASSLARGLADIYSYNEQFF. CDR3 in DNA: TGCGCCAGCAGCTTGGCAAGGGGACTAGCGGACATTTACTCCTACAATGAGCAGTTCTTC. The whole variable domain, filled in from reference TRBV5-1 and TRBJ2-1, reads KAGVTQTPRYLIKTRGQQVTLSCSPISGHRSVSWYQQTPGQGLQFLFEYFSETQRNKGNFPGRFSGRQFSNSRSEMNVSTLELGDSALYLCASSLARGLADIYSYNEQFFGPGTRLTVL.

This clonotype was picked up a small number of times. The V and J genes are TRBV9 and TRBJ2-3; TRBD2 might be the D (5 bases). V was clipped by 4 bases and J by 4 bases, with 19 bases between them. CDR3 length equals 16 residues. Germline CDR1 and CDR2: SGDLS and YYNGEE. For the CDR3, the DNA is TGTGCCAGCAGCCCTGTACGGGGTGGAGCGTCAGATACGCAGTATTTT. Protein sequence: CASSPVRGGASDTQYF.

This clonotype was seen more than once but under ten times. The chain couples TRBV28 to TRBJ2-1, with TRBD2 identical over 13 bases. Trimming cost V 5 bases and J 8 bases; bases outside gene matches: 9. There are 16 residues in the CDR3. Germline V gene data show CDR1 as MDHEN and CDR2 as SYDVKM. The CDR3 DNA reads as TGTGCCAGCAGTCTACCAACTAGCGGGAGGGAAGATGAGCAGTTCTTC. Its protein product is CASSLPTSGREDEQFF.